This TCR beta chain emerged from a study of cytomegalovirus exposure and HLA in healthy donors. Study-level information: A prior analysis found 90 million to 120 million unique TCR beta sequences from around 180 million T cells.

Germline V gene sequence: CDR1 SEHNR, CDR2 FQNEAQ (reference sequence). The CDR3 is made up of 16 amino acids. The ends were cut back, 5 bases at V and 7 bases at J, with 21 bases in the middle. As to this clone: Its cognate antigen is unknown.

Study observations and caveats: In a later analysis, TCR beta V- and J-gene trimming showed a link to a missense DCLRE1C variant. When a later analysis was performed, an Asian-associated ancestry cluster reportedly had fewer N-insertions than the roughly 690-donor mean.

60 Vbeta and 13 Jbeta primers were used in PCR. Profiled with immunoSEQ multiplex PCR; TCRdb holds only in-frame clones, not every one. The table has approximately 170,000 clones, more than 75% seen once; the top ten hold approximately 2.5%. Sequencing used PBMCs. The receptor's source is a man aged 30 to 45 in good health and CMV-seropositive. The chain employs TRBV7-9 and TRBJ2-1, with a tentative D call TRBD2 (5 bases). Here the CDR3 reads CASSPKPGSNYNEQFF. CDR3 DNA sequence: TGTGCCAGCAGCCCGAAGCCGGGGTCAAACTATAATGAGCAGTTCTTC.